The 18 T cell receptor beta chains reported below all come from one sample, sequenced in a study of cytomegalovirus exposure and HLA in healthy donors. Vbeta (60) and Jbeta (13) primers were used in the PCR. Sequencing used immunoSEQ multiplex PCR; TCRdb keeps in-frame clones, though not all of them. The profile shows 70,000 to 95,000 clones, 62% of them singletons. The sequenced material came from PBMCs. These receptors were collected from a woman aged 25 to 39 in good health and CMV-seropositive.

The gene calls are TRBV5-1 and TRBJ1-1; D is possibly TRBD1 (5 bases). V was shortened by 0 bases and J by 6 bases, with 9 bases between the two germline ends. Germline assignment: CDR1 SGHRS and CDR2 YFSETQ. This CDR3 has 13 amino acids. DNA for the CDR3: TGCGCCAGCAGCTTGGAGGGGTATCCTGAAGCTTTCTTT. Amino acids: CASSLEGYPEAFF.

This clone has just a few counts. The chain combines TRBV7-9 with TRBJ2-1, with 16 positions matching TRBD2. After removal of 10 bases from V and 7 bases from J, the junction contained 16 bases not matched to a gene. The CDR3 is 18 residues long. Germline assignment: CDR1 SEHNR and CDR2 FQNEAQ (reference sequence). CDR3 in amino acids: CAILPGLAGGLKINEQFF. CDR3 sequence (DNA): TGTGCCATCCTACCGGGACTAGCGGGGGGGCTTAAAATTAATGAGCAGTTCTTC.

The chain is built from TRBV5-1 and TRBJ1-3; D not certain. The CDR3 consists of 16 residues. The germline CDR1 and CDR2 sequences are SGHRS and YFSETQ. V gave up 1 base and J gave up 2 bases, with 13 bases separating them. The CDR3 DNA reads TGCGCCAGCAGCTTGATGCAGGCCGAAACTGGAAACACCATATATTTT. This sequence encodes CASSLMQAETGNTIYF.

In the case of this clone: At one of its ends the junction is not consistent with the germline gene, which may arise from a read error. The chain combines TRBV4-2 with TRBJ2-1, with TRBD2 matching over 11 bases. Germline CDR1 and CDR2: LGHNA and YNFKEQ. The CDR3 is 15 amino acids. The CDR3 loop reads CVSSQDSGGANEQFF. As DNA, the CDR3 is TGTGTCAGCAGCCAAGATAGCGGGGGGGCCAATGAGCAGTTCTTC.

V usage is TRBV2 and J usage is TRBJ1-6; D may be TRBD1 (5 bases). Germline V gene lookup returns CDR1 SNHLY and CDR2 FYNNEI. The CDR3 consists of 15 residues. V was pared by 7 bases and J by 6 bases, with 16 bases between. The DNA of the CDR3 is TGTGCCAGCAACAATGGACACCCAGCTAATTCACCCCTCCACTTT. Its protein is CASNNGHPANSPLHF.

The rearrangement uses TRBV4-3 and TRBJ2-1; D might be TRBD2 (7 bases). Looked up from germline, CDR1 is LGHNA and CDR2 is YSLEER. Deletions cut 0 bases from V and 4 bases from J, with 13 bases between. The CDR3 consists of 16 residues. The CDR3 loop is CASSQDRGAKYNEQFF. CDR3 nucleotides: TGCGCCAGCAGCCAAGACCGGGGGGCGAAGTACAATGAGCAGTTCTTC.

This clone was detected only once. This chain uses TRBV2 with TRBJ1-1; 10 bases fit TRBD1. Germline V gives CDR1 SNHLY, CDR2 FYNNEI. The trim removed 7 bases at V and 1 base at J, leaving 6 bases unmatched. CDR3 length: 15 residues. CDR3 region: CASKGTGAPNTEAFF. For the CDR3, the DNA is TGTGCCAGCAAGGGGACAGGGGCCCCGAACACTGAAGCTTTCTTT.

The rearrangement joins TRBV7-6 to TRBJ2-7; D is uncertain. V lost 5 bases and J 5 bases, leaving 19 bases between the germline ends. Germline CDR1 reads SGHVS; CDR2 reads FNYEAQ. There are 15 residues in the CDR3. The CDR3 DNA sequence: TGTGCCAGCAGCCCATTAAGTTGGGCGCAAGACGAGCAGTACTTC. Translated: CASSPLSWAQDEQYF.

The chain combines TRBV5-4 with TRBJ2-2, with 8 nucleotides matching TRBD1. Germline CDR1 SGHNT, CDR2 YYREEE (reference sequence). V was pared by 0 bases and J by 5 bases, with 3 bases of the junction left unmatched. The CDR3 is 15 amino acids. As DNA, the CDR3 is TGTGCCAGCAGCTTGGGACAGGGGATTACCGGGGAGCTGTTTTTT. Its translation is CASSLGQGITGELFF.

This clone occurred a few times. This chain links TRBV2 with TRBJ1-2, with TRBD1 as a possible D gene (6 bases). Per germline, CDR1 SNHLY and CDR2 FYNNEI. The CDR3 runs to 15 residues. The ends were cut back, 0 bases at V and 7 bases at J, with 15 bases in the middle. The CDR3 DNA reads as TGTGCCAGCAGTGAAGCGGGGGGGCGGGTTAGTGGCTACACCTTC. Translation: CASSEAGGRVSGYTF.

This clone was counted only a few times. The rearrangement joins TRBV27 to TRBJ2-3, with 7 bases aligning to TRBD2. Germline loops: CDR1 MNHEY, CDR2 SMNVEV (reference sequence). This CDR3 is 18 amino acids long. V was pared by 3 bases and J by 2 bases, with 14 bases of the junction left unmatched. The CDR3 spells CASSFFPAGGGTTDTQYF. Here the CDR3 DNA reads TGTGCCAGCAGTTTTTTCCCCGCTGGCGGGGGAACCACAGATACGCAGTATTTT.

The V and J genes are TRBV7-2 and TRBJ1-4; a weak D match, TRBD1 (6 bases). Trimming removed 3 bases at V and 2 bases at J, with 10 bases between. Germline V gene lookup returns CDR1 SGHTA and CDR2 FQGNSA. The CDR3 sequence is 15 residues long. CDR3 sequence: CASSFRGGTNEKLFF. The CDR3 coding sequence is TGTGCCAGCAGCTTCAGGGGCGGCACTAATGAAAAACTGTTTTTT. The variable domain in full, with the rest retrieved from reference TRBV7-2 and TRBJ1-4, is GAGVSQSPSNKVTEKGKDVELRCDPISGHTALYWYRQSLGQGLEFLIYFQGNSAPDKSGLPSDRFSAERTGGSVSTLTIQRTQQEDSAVYLCASSFRGGTNEKLFFGSGTQLSVL.

This clone was counted a few times. CDR3 loop: CASKEGGNQPQHF. DNA of the CDR3: TGTGCCAGCAAAGAAGGGGGCAATCAGCCCCAGCATTTT. The gene calls are TRBV6-1 and TRBJ1-5; TRBD1 is a possible D gene (5 bases). In germline, CDR1 is MNHNS, CDR2 SASEGT. The CDR3 sequence is 13 residues long. V shed 7 bases and J shed 2 bases, with 9 bases lying between them.

The J gene is TRBJ1-4, the V gene TRBV5-4; 7 bases fit TRBD1. Germline lookup yields CDR1 SGHNT and CDR2 YYREEE (reference sequence). CDR3 length: 16 amino acids. Unmatched junction bases numbered 9, after V lost 4 bases and J lost 3 bases. Written as DNA, the CDR3 is TGTGCCAGCAGCGCCGACAGGGATAGCGCTAATGAAAAACTGTTTTTT. This translates into CASSADRDSANEKLFF. Full variable domain (missing parts from reference TRBV5-4 and TRBJ1-4): ETGVTQSPTHLIKTRGQQVTLRCSSQSGHNTVSWYQQALGQGPQFIFQYYREEENGRGNFPPRFSGLQFPNYSSELNVNALELDDSALYLCASSADRDSANEKLFFGSGTQLSVL.

This rearrangement joins TRBV11-2 to TRBJ2-1; 7 bases align to TRBD1. There are 16 residues in the CDR3. Germline lookup yields CDR1 SGHAT and CDR2 FQNNGV. V lost 5 bases to trimming and J lost 5 bases; unmatched junction nucleotides: 12. The CDR3: CASSKKGGGLNNEQFF. The CDR3 DNA reads TGTGCCAGCAGCAAAAAAGGGGGCGGCTTAAACAATGAGCAGTTCTTC.

The chain has TRBV7-9 and TRBJ1-4, with 9 bases identical to TRBD1. The trim removed 5 bases at V and 5 bases at J, leaving 6 bases unmatched. The CDR3 loop spans 15 amino acids. From germline, CDR1 is SEHNR and CDR2 FQNEAQ (reference sequence). This chain's CDR3 is CASSLGTGKNEKLFF. CDR3 bases: TGTGCCAGCAGCCTAGGGACAGGGAAAAATGAAAAACTGTTTTTT. Full variable domain (outside the CDR3, taken from reference TRBV7-9 and TRBJ1-4): DTGVSQNPRHKITKRGQNVTFRCDPISEHNRLYWYRQTLGQGPEFLTYFQNEAQLEKSRLLSDRFSAERPKGSFSTLEIQRTEQGDSAMYLCASSLGTGKNEKLFFGSGTQLSVL.

This chain connects TRBV28 to TRBJ1-2, with a tentative D call TRBD1 (5 bases). The CDR3 runs 16 residues. The germline CDR1 and CDR2 sequences are MDHEN and SYDVKM. The V end was cut by 4 bases, the J end by 2 bases, with 17 bases between. CDR3 region: CASSYVGGYVNYGYTF. CDR3 nucleotide sequence: TGTGCCAGCAGTTACGTGGGGGGGTATGTGAACTATGGCTACACCTTC.

This clone was detected a few times. The chain employs TRBV5-8 and TRBJ1-1; TRBD1 might be the D (6 bases). Germline-derived CDR1 and CDR2 are SGHTS and YDEGEE. V lost 4 bases, J lost 0 bases, and 16 bases lay in between. The CDR3 covers 16 residues. Here the CDR3 DNA reads TGTGCCAGCAGCCCAGGGGCTCCTCTGATGAACACTGAAGCTTTCTTT. It translates to CASSPGAPLMNTEAFF.